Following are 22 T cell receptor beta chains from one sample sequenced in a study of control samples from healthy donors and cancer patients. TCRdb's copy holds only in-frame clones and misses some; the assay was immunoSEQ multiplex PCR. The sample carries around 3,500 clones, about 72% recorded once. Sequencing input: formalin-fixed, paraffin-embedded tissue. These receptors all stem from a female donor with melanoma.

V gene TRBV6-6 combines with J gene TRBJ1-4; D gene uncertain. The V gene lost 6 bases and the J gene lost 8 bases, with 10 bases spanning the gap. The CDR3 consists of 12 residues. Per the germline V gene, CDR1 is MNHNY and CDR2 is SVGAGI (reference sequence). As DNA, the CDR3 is TGTGCCAGCAGACAAAGCAGGGAAAAACTGTTTTTT. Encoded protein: CASRQSREKLFF.

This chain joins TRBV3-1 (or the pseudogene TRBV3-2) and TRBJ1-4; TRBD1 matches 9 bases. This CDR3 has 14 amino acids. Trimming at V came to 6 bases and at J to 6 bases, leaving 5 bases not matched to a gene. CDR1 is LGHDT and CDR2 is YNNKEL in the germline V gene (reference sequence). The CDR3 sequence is CASRNRGRYEKLFF. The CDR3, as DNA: TGTGCCAGCAGAAACAGGGGGCGATATGAAAAACTGTTTTTT.

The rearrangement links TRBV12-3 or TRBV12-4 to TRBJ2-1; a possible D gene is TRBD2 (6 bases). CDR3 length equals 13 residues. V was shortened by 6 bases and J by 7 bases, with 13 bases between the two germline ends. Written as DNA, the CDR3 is TGTGCCAGCAGCTGGAGGGCCGGGAATGAGCAGTTCTTC. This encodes CASSWRAGNEQFF.

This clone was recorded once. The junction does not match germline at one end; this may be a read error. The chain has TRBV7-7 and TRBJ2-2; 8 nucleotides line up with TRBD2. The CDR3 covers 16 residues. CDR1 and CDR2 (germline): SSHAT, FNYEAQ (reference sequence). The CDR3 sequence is CASSSSPGLEAGELFF. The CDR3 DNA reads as TGTGCTAGCAGCTCCTCGCCGGGACTAGAGGCTGGGGAGCTGTTTTTT.

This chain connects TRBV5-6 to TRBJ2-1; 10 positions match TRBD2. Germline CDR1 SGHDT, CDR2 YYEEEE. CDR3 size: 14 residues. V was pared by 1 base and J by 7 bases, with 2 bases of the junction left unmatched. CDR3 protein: CASSLLAGVNEQFF. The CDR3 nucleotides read TGTGCCAGCAGCTTGCTAGCGGGAGTGAATGAGCAGTTCTTC.

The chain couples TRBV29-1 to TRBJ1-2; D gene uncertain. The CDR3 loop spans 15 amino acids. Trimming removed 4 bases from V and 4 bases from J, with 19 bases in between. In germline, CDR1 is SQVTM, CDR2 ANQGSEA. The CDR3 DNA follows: TGCAGCGTTGCGGGCGGTACCCGAACATCCTATGGCTACACCTTC. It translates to CSVAGGTRTSYGYTF. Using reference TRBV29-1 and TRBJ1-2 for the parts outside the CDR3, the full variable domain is SAVISQKPSRDICQRGTSLTIQCQVDSQVTMMFWYRQQPGQSLTLIATANQGSEATYESGFVIDKFPISRPNLTFSTLTVSNMSPEDSSIYLCSVAGGTRTSYGYTFGSGTRLTVV.

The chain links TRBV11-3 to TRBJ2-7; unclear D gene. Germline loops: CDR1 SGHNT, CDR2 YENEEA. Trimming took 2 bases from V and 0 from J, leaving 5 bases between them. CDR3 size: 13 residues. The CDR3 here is CASSLPSSYEQYF. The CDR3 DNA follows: TGTGCCAGCAGCTTACCCAGCTCCTACGAGCAGTACTTC.

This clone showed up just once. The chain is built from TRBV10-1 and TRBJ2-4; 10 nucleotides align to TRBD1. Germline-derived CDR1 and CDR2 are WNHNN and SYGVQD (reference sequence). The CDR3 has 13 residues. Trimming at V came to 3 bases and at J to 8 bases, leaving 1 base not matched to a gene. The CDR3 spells CASSDGQGDIQYF. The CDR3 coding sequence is TGCGCCAGCAGTGATGGACAGGGGGACATTCAGTACTTC.

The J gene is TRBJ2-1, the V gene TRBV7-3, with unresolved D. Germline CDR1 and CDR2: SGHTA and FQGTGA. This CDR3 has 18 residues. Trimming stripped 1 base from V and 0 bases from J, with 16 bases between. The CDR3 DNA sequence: TGTGCCAGCAGCTTAAGGGCTGAGGCCTTCAGCTCCTACAATGAGCAGTTCTTC. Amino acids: CASSLRAEAFSSYNEQFF.

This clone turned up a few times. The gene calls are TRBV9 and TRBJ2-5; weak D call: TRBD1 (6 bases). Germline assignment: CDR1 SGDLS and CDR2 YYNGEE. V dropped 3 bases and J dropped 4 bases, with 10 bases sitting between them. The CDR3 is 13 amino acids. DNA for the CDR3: TGTGCCAGCAGCGGACAGGTGGGAGAGACCCAGTACTTC. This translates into CASSGQVGETQYF.

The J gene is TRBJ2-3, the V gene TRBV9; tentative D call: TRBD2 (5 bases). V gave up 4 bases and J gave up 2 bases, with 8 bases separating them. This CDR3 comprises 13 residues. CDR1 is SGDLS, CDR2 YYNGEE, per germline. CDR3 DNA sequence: TGTGCCAGCAGCCCCGGGGTCACAGATACGCAGTATTTT. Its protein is CASSPGVTDTQYF.

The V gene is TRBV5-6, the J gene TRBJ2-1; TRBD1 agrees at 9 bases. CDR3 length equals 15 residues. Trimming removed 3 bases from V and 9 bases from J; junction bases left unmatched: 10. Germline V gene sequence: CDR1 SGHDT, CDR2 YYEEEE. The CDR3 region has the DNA TGTGCCAGCAGCTATGGATTCGGGACAGGGACTGAGCAGTTCTTC. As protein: CASSYGFGTGTEQFF.

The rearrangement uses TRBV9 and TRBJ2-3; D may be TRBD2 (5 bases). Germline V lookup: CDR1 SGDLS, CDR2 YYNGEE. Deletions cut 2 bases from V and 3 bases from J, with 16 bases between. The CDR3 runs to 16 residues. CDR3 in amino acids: CASSVGTGKVTDTQYF. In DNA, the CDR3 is TGTGCCAGCAGCGTCGGTACGGGAAAGGTGACAGATACGCAGTATTTT.

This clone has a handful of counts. The CDR3 loop reads CASSQEQGGQNNSPLHF. The CDR3 DNA sequence: TGTGCCAGCAGCCAAGAACAAGGGGGACAAAATAATTCACCCCTCCACTTT. This chain uses TRBV3-1 (or the pseudogene TRBV3-2) with TRBJ1-6, with D perhaps matching TRBD1 (6 bases). Germline loops: CDR1 LGHDT, CDR2 YNNKEL (reference sequence). The CDR3 spans 17 residues. V was clipped by 0 bases and J by 5 bases, with 14 bases between them.

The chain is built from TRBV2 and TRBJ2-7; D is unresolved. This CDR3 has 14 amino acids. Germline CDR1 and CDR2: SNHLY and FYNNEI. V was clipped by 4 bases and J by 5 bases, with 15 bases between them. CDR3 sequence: CASSVRGTYDEQYF. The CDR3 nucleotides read TGTGCCAGCAGTGTGCGCGGTACCTATGACGAGCAGTACTTC.

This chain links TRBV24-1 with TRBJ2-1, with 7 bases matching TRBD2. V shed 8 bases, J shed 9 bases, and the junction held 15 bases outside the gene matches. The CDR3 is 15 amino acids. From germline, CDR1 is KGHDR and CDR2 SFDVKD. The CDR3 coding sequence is TGTGCCACCAATCTGCTACGCGGGAGCGGCTTTGAGCAGTTCTTC. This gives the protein CATNLLRGSGFEQFF.

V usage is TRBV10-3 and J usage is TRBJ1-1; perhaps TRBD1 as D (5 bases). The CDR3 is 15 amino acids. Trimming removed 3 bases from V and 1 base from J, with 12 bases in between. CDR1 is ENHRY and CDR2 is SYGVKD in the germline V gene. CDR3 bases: TGTGCCATCAGTGATCCCGGGACGGCGAACACTGAAGCTTTCTTT. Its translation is CAISDPGTANTEAFF.

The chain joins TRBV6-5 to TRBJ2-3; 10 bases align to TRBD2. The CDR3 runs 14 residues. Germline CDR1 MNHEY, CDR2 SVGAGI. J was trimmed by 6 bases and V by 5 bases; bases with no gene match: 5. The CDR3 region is CASSQSLAGDTQYF. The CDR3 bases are TGTGCCAGCAGTCAATCACTAGCGGGGGATACGCAGTATTTT.

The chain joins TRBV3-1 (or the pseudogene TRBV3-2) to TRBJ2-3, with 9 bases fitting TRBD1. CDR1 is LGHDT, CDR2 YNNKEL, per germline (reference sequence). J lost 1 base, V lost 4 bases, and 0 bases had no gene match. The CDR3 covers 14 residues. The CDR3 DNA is TGTGCCAGCAGCCGGGACAGGGGCACAGATACGCAGTATTTT. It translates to CASSRDRGTDTQYF.

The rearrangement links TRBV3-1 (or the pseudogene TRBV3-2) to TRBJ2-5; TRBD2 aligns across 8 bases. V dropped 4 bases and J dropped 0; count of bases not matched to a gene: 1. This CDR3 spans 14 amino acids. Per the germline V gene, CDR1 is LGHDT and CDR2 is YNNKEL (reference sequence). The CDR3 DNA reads TGTGCCAGCAGCCTTAGCGGGAACCAAGAGACCCAGTACTTC. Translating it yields CASSLSGNQETQYF.

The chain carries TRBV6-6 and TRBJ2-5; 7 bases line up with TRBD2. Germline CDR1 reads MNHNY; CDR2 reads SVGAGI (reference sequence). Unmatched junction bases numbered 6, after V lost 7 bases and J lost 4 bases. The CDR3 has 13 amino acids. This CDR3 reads CASTASGGETQYF. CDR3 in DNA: TGTGCCAGCACGGCTAGCGGAGGAGAGACCCAGTACTTC.

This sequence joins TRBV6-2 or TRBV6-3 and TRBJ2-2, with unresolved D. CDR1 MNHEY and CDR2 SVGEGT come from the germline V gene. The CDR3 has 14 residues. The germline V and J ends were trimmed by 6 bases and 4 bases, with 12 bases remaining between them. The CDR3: CASSSGRPTGELFF. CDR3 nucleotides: TGTGCCAGCAGCTCCGGTAGACCCACCGGGGAGCTGTTTTTT.